These T cell receptor beta chains were read from a single sample in a study of CD8 T cells in Susac syndrome. TCRdb analysed the immunoSEQ multiplex PCR reads with MiXCR anew, one entry per CDR3 protein. The sample lists roughly 400,000 distinct CDR3 sequences, around 85% occurring once. Material: CD8+ T cells from PBMCs. The receptors originated from a human donor with multiple sclerosis. CDR3s include the opening cysteine and the closing phenylalanine or tryptophan. The D gene is left open where the match is weak. A clone size is listed for some rows: how often the clone was seen (once, few, many), or a class if it is expanded.

j_call v_call clone_size d_call cdr3_nt cdr3_aa
TRBJ1-2 TRBV30 few . TGTGCCTGGAGTGTACAGGGCGGGATCTATGGCTACACCTTC CAWSVQGGIYGYTF
TRBJ1-4 TRBV10-3 . TRBD1 TGTGCCATCGCCGAGGGACAGATTAATGAAAAACTGTTTTTT CAIAEGQINEKLFF
TRBJ1-5 TRBV5-1 . TRBD1 TGCGCCAGCAGCCCGGAAGGACAGGGGTGGAATCAGCCCCAGCATTTT CASSPEGQGWNQPQHF
TRBJ1-2 TRBV12-3/TRBV12-4 . . TGTGCCAGCCCTATCGGGGTTGGGAATGGCTACACCTTC CASPIGVGNGYTF
TRBJ2-7 TRBV30 . . TGTGCCTGGAGTTATCCGGGAATCGGTCCCTACGAGCAGTACTTC CAWSYPGIGPYEQYF
TRBJ2-7 TRBV5-1 . . TGCGCCAGCAGCGGCCTGGGGCAGGACCCAGGCGAGCAGTACTTC CASSGLGQDPGEQYF
TRBJ2-1 TRBV6-6 . . TGTGCCAGCACCCCGGTGGGGGTCGGCTCCTACAATGAGCAGTTCTTC CASTPVGVGSYNEQFF
TRBJ2-1 TRBV7-9 . . TGTGCCAGCAGCCCAGACAGGGAACGGGGGGATGAGCAGTTCTTC CASSPDRERGDEQFF
TRBJ1-5 TRBV20-1 . . TGCAGTGCTAGTGGGGAACGGACTAATCAGCCCCAGCATTTT CSASGERTNQPQHF
TRBJ2-1 TRBV29-1 few . TGCAGCGTTCGGGGCTCCTACAATGAGCAGTTCTTC CSVRGSYNEQFF
TRBJ2-7 TRBV20-1 . . TGCAGTGCTAGAGGAGAAAAGGGCCTCGAGCAGTACTTC CSARGEKGLEQYF
TRBJ2-5 TRBV7-2 . . TGTGCCAGCAGCTTAGTGACGGGGGAGACCCAGTACTTC CASSLVTGETQYF
TRBJ1-1 TRBV12-3/TRBV12-4 once . TGTGCCAGCAGTTTAGCATCAGGGGCTGAAGCTTTCTTT CASSLASGAEAFF
TRBJ2-2 TRBV27 . TRBD1 TGTGCCAGCAGTTTCGGGACAGCCTTTAGAGGCACCGGGGAGCTGTTTTTT CASSFGTAFRGTGELFF
TRBJ1-1 TRBV6-1 . TRBD1 TGTGCCAGCAGCGTAGCCGGACAGGGCCATCCTGAAGCTTTCTTT CASSVAGQGHPEAFF
TRBJ1-1 TRBV5-1 . TRBD1 TGCGCCAGCAGCCCTATACCGGGACAGAACTTTGAAGCTTTCTTT CASSPIPGQNFEAFF
TRBJ2-1 TRBV7-2 . . TGTGCCAGCAGTCCGCCCGAGCACAATGAGCAGTTCTTC CASSPPEHNEQFF
TRBJ2-1 TRBV27 . TRBD2 TGTGCCAGCAGTTCTTGGACTAGCGGGAACGATGAGCAGTTCTTC CASSSWTSGNDEQFF
TRBJ2-7 TRBV10-3 few TRBD1 TGTGCCACCAGACAGGGAAGTGTTTGGGAGCAGTACTTC CATRQGSVWEQYF
TRBJ2-7 TRBV6-2/TRBV6-3 few TRBD2 TGTGCCAGCAGTTACTGGACTAGCACTTCAACGGTCCACGAGCAGTACTTC CASSYWTSTSTVHEQYF
TRBJ2-7 TRBV15 . . TGTGCCACCAGCAGAGATGGGGGGCTCTCCTACGAGCAGTACTTC CATSRDGGLSYEQYF
TRBJ2-2 TRBV19 . . TGTGCCAGTAGTATACAGGGCCGGGGCACCGGGGAGCTGTTTTTT CASSIQGRGTGELFF
TRBJ2-3 TRBV5-1 . TRBD2 TGCGCCAGCAGCTTGGATGGGACTAGCGGGAGAGGTGGAGATACGCAGTATTTT CASSLDGTSGRGGDTQYF
TRBJ2-2 TRBV27 . . TGTGCCAGCACCAGTCTGGGTGCCGGGGAGCTGTTTTTT CASTSLGAGELFF
TRBJ2-1 TRBV11-2 . TRBD2 TGTGCCAGCAGCTTAGGACTAGCGGACGTTCAGTTCTTC CASSLGLADVQFF
TRBJ2-7 TRBV28 . TRBD1 TGTGCCAGCAGATGGACAGGGAAACTACCCTACGAGCAGTACTTC CASRWTGKLPYEQYF
TRBJ1-1 TRBV29-1 . TRBD1 TGCAGCGTTGGAGGGGGCCAGACAGGAGTCTCGAACACTGAAGCTTTCTTT CSVGGGQTGVSNTEAFF
TRBJ1-1 TRBV2 . . TGTGCCAGCAGTAAACAGGAGGTGGTAACTGAAGCTTTCTTT CASSKQEVVTEAFF
TRBJ2-7 TRBV6-1 . TRBD1 TGTGCCAGCAGTGCCCCCCCGGGACAGGGCTCCTACGAGCAGTACTTC CASSAPPGQGSYEQYF
TRBJ1-1 TRBV28 . TRBD1 TGTGCCAGCATCCCGAGGGGGCCAGAGGACACTGAAGCTTTCTTT CASIPRGPEDTEAFF
TRBJ1-2 TRBV4-1 once . TGCGCCAGCAGCCAAGAGGTCAGGACGGACTTTTATGGCTACACCTTC CASSQEVRTDFYGYTF
TRBJ2-2 TRBV30 . . TGTGCCTGGGTAGTGGGGGCCAGGGACACCGGGGAGCTGTTTTTT CAWVVGARDTGELFF
TRBJ1-1 TRBV29-1 . . TGCAGCGTTGTTCTGGCAGGAAACACTGAAGCTTTCTTT CSVVLAGNTEAFF
TRBJ2-7 TRBV27 . . TGTGCCAGCAGCAGGACCCCTGACGAGCAGTACTTC CASSRTPDEQYF
TRBJ2-7 TRBV25-1 . TRBD2 TGTGCCAGCAGTGTGGCGGGGGGGGGCGAGCAGTACTTC CASSVAGGGEQYF